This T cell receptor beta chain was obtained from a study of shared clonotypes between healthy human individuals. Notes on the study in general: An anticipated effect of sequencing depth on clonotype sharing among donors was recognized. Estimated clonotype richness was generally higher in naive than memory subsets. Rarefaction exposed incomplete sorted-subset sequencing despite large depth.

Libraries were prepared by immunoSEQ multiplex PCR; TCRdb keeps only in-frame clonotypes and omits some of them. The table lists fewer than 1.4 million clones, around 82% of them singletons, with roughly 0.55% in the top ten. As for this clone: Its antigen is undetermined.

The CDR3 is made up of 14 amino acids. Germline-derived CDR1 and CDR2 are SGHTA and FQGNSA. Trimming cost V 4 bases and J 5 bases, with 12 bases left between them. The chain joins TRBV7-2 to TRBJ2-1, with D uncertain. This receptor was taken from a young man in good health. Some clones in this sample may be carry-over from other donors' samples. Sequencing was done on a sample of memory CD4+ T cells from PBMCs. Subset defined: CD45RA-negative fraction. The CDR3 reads CASSSAIGHNEQFF. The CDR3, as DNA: TGTGCCAGCAGCTCCGCCATTGGTCACAATGAGCAGTTCTTC.